The 17 T cell receptor beta chains given below trace back to one sample, sequenced in a study of cytomegalovirus exposure and HLA in healthy donors listed by TCRdb under 2017. The method behind the library was the immunoSEQ multiplex PCR assay. For the multiplex PCR, a mixture combining 60 forward primers for TCR Vbeta segments and 13 reverse primers for TCR Jbeta segments was used. The table comes from immuneACCESS by way of TCRdb, which keeps in-frame sequences with V and J called. Part of the clones is missing from these tables; in studies checked, under half for an unresolved V gene and the rest for unknown reasons. This sample is represented by some 150,000 clones; about three quarters of them were singletons. Clones ranked in the top ten supply about 2.9% of the sample. The sample was PBMCs. Receptors were obtained from a middle-aged man in good health and CMV-seropositive.

J is TRBJ2-7 and V is TRBV5-1; D is possibly TRBD2 (6 bases). Per germline, CDR1 SGHRS and CDR2 YFSETQ. With 0 bases removed from V and 7 bases from J, the gap between germline ends came to 17 bases. The CDR3 runs to 15 residues. In DNA, the CDR3 is TGCGCCAGCAGCTTGGGGCAACCGGCGGGGTGGGAGCAGTACTTC. Translating it yields CASSLGQPAGWEQYF.

The chain uses TRBV5-1 and TRBJ1-5, with TRBD1 matching over 7 bases. With V trimmed by 4 bases and J by 5 bases, 6 bases remained unmatched. Germline lookup yields CDR1 SGHRS and CDR2 YFSETQ. CDR3 length equals 14 residues. The CDR3 coding sequence is TGCGCCAGCAGCATGACAGGGCTGGATCAGCCCCAGCATTTT. Its translation is CASSMTGLDQPQHF.

The rearrangement uses TRBV20-1 and TRBJ2-5; unclear D gene. The CDR3 length is 11 residues. The germline CDR1 and CDR2 sequences are DFQATT and SNEGSKA (reference sequence). V was clipped by 2 bases and J by 2 bases, with 3 bases between them. For the CDR3, the DNA is TGCAGTGCTAGACCACAAGAGACCCAGTACTTC. This translates into CSARPQETQYF.

The V and J genes are TRBV30 and TRBJ2-3; possibly TRBD2 for D (6 bases). This CDR3 is 15 amino acids long. Germline-derived CDR1 and CDR2 are GTSNPN and SVGIG (reference sequence). V lost 0 bases and J lost 3, with 13 bases in between. The CDR3 region has the DNA TGTGCCTGGAGTGTTTTAGGGACTCAGACAGATACGCAGTATTTT. The encoded protein is CAWSVLGTQTDTQYF.

The CDR3 DNA follows: TGTGCCAGCAGACAGGGGGCGCCTATCACTGAAGCTTTCTTT. This gives the protein CASRQGAPITEAFF. The rearrangement uses TRBV27 and TRBJ1-1; 9 bases are a match to TRBD1. After removal of 6 bases from V and 4 bases from J, the junction contained 6 bases not matched to a gene. The CDR3 extends over 14 amino acids. CDR1 MNHEY and CDR2 SMNVEV come from the germline V gene (reference sequence).

The chain recombines TRBV5-1 with TRBJ2-7; maybe TRBD2 (5 bases). Germline assignment: CDR1 SGHRS and CDR2 YFSETQ. The V end was cut by 1 base, the J end by 2 bases, with 16 bases between. CDR3 length: 16 amino acids. CDR3 in DNA: TGCGCCAGCAGCTTGAGCTACGGGAAACAACCCTACGAGCAGTACTTC. Encoded protein: CASSLSYGKQPYEQYF.

This clone was detected a few times. The V call is TRBV19, the J call TRBJ2-5, with 7 nucleotides matching TRBD1. The CDR3 length is 13 residues. J lost 3 bases, V lost 6 bases, and 4 bases had no gene match. From germline, CDR1 is LNHDA and CDR2 SQIVND (reference sequence). The CDR3 reads CASSGTDKETQYF. The CDR3 DNA follows: TGTGCCAGTAGCGGGACAGACAAAGAGACCCAGTACTTC.

The chain combines TRBV18 with TRBJ1-2; TRBD1 aligns across 7 bases. With V trimmed by 4 bases and J by 4 bases, 3 bases remained unmatched. Germline assignment: CDR1 KGHSH and CDR2 LQKENI. The CDR3 has 13 residues. Here the CDR3 DNA reads TGTGCCAGCTCACAGACAGGGCCCTATGGCTACACCTTC. Its translation: CASSQTGPYGYTF.

The rearrangement joins TRBV9 to TRBJ2-1, with 14 bases identical to TRBD2. V lost 4 bases and J lost 2; bases outside the gene matches: 5. There are 17 residues in the CDR3. Germline V lookup: CDR1 SGDLS, CDR2 YYNGEE. This CDR3 is CASSFGTSGRPYNEQFF. The CDR3 DNA reads TGTGCCAGCAGCTTCGGGACTAGCGGGAGACCCTACAATGAGCAGTTCTTC.

The genes are TRBV5-5 and TRBJ2-3; TRBD2 matches at 8 bases. The CDR3 runs to 14 residues. Trimming took 2 bases from V and 7 from J; bases not matched to a gene: 6. Germline CDR1 reads SGHKS; CDR2 reads YYEKEE (reference sequence). The CDR3 loop reads CASSLAGESNTQYF. DNA of the CDR3: TGTGCCAGCAGCTTAGCGGGAGAGTCGAATACGCAGTATTTT.

This clone has just one count. This chain links TRBV14 with TRBJ2-1, with TRBD2 matching 8 bases. The CDR3 length is 15 residues. After removal of 5 bases from V and 4 bases from J, the junction contained 7 bases not matched to a gene. Per germline, CDR1 SGHDN and CDR2 FVKESK. CDR3: CASSSGLAHYNEQFF. In nucleotides, the CDR3 is TGTGCCAGCAGCTCTGGACTAGCTCATTACAATGAGCAGTTCTTC.

The chain has TRBV7-2 and TRBJ1-2; 7 nucleotides agree with TRBD1. V gave up 1 base and J gave up 4 bases; unmatched junction bases: 9. Per germline, CDR1 SGHTA and CDR2 FQGNSA. This CDR3 contains 16 residues. The CDR3 region has the DNA TGTGCCAGCAGCTTAGACGTTGGGACAGCAACCTATGGCTACACCTTC. It encodes CASSLDVGTATYGYTF.

The CDR3 DNA follows: TGCGCCAGCAGCCAAGAGCGCCGGGGTACGCAGTATTTT. This gives the protein CASSQERRGTQYF. This rearrangement joins TRBV4-1 to TRBJ2-3, with a tentative D call TRBD2 (5 bases). The V gene lost 0 bases and the J gene lost 8 bases, with 9 bases spanning the gap. Per germline, CDR1 MGHRA and CDR2 YSYEKL. The CDR3 has 13 residues.

The V and J genes are TRBV11-3 and TRBJ2-1; 16 bases are a match to TRBD2. Germline CDR1 reads SGHNT; CDR2 reads YENEEA. V was pared by 0 bases and J by 7 bases, with 9 bases of the junction left unmatched. There are 19 residues in the CDR3. CDR3 sequence (DNA): TGTGCCAGCAGCTTAGATCAGGCGGGGACTAGCGGGAGGGCAAATGAGCAGTTCTTC. Amino acids: CASSLDQAGTSGRANEQFF.

J is TRBJ2-1 and V is TRBV5-6, with 10 bases matching TRBD2. In germline, CDR1 is SGHDT, CDR2 YYEEEE. The ends lost 5 bases at V and 8 bases at J; junction bases unmatched: 10. This CDR3 has 15 residues. In DNA, the CDR3 is TGTGCCAGCAGATCGTCTAGCGGGAGCTTCCATGAGCAGTTCTTC. Residues: CASRSSSGSFHEQFF.

V is TRBV11-1 and J is TRBJ2-7; 7 bases line up with TRBD2. CDR1 SGHAT and CDR2 FQDESV come from the germline V gene (reference sequence). The CDR3 has 15 residues. V gave up 4 bases and J gave up 7 bases; unmatched junction bases: 13. Written as DNA, the CDR3 is TGTGCCAGCAGCTCAGGAAGGACTAGGGGCGGGGAGCAGTACTTC. Protein product: CASSSGRTRGGEQYF.

This chain connects TRBV6-1 to TRBJ2-7; D unclear. This CDR3 is 12 amino acids long. Germline CDR1 is MNHNS and CDR2 is SASEGT. Between the trimmed V and J ends, which lost 10 bases and 7 bases, there was a span of 17 bases. The chain's CDR3 is CATKKVDTEQYF. The CDR3 DNA reads as TGTGCCACCAAGAAAGTAGACACTGAGCAGTACTTC.